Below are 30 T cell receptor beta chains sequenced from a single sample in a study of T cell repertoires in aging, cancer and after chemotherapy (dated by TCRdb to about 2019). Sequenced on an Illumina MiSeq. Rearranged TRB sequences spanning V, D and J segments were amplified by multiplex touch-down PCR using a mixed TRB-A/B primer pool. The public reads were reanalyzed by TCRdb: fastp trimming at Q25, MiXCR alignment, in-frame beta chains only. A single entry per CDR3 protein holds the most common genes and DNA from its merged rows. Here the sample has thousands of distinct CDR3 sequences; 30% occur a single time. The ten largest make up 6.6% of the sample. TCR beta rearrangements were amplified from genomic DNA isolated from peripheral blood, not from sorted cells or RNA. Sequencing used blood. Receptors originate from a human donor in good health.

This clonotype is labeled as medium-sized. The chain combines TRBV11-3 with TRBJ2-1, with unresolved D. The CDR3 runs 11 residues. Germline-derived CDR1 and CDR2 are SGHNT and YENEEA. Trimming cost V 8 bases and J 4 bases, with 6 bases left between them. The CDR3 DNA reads TGTGCCAGCGAAATTTACAATGAGCAGTTCTTC. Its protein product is CASEIYNEQFF.

Here the CDR3 DNA reads TGTGCCAGCAGCTTCAGGGTTGAAGAGACCCAGTACTTC. Protein sequence: CASSFRVEETQYF. The genes are TRBV7-6 and TRBJ2-5; tentatively, D is TRBD1 (5 bases). Germline V gene lookup returns CDR1 SGHVS and CDR2 FNYEAQ. The CDR3 totals 13 residues. The V gene lost 3 bases and the J gene lost 3 bases, with 8 bases spanning the gap. Combining the CDR3 with reference TRBV7-6 and TRBJ2-5 gives the whole variable domain GAGVSQSPRYKVTKRGQDVALRCDPISGHVSLYWYRQALGQGPEFLTYFNYEAQQDKSGLPNDRFSAERPEGSISTLTIQRTEQRDSAMYRCASSFRVEETQYFGPGTRLLVL.

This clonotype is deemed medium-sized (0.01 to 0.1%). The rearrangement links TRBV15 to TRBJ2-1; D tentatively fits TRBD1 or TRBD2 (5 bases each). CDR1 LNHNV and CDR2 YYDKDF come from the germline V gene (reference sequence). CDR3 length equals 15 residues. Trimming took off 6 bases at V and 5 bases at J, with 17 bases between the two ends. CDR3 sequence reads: CATRPRDRANNEQFF. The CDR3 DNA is TGTGCCACCAGGCCCCGGGACCGGGCCAACAATGAGCAGTTCTTC.

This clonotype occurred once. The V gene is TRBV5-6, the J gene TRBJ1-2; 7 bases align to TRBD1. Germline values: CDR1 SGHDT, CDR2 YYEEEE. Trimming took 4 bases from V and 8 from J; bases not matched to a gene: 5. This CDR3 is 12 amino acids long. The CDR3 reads CASSLTGVGYTF. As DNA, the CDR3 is TGTGCCAGCAGCCTTACAGGGGTCGGCTACACCTTC.

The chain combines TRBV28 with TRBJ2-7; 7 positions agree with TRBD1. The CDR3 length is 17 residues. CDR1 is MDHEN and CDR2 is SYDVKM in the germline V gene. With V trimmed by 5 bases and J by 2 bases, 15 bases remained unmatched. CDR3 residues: CASSPRDSSIVPYEQYF. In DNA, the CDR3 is TGTGCCAGCAGTCCAAGGGACAGCTCAATCGTTCCCTACGAGCAGTACTTC. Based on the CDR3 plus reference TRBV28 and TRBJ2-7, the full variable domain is DVKVTQSSRYLVKRTGEKVFLECVQDMDHENMFWYRQDPGLGLRLIYFSYDVKMKEKGDIPEGYSVSREKKERFSLILESASTNQTSMYLCASSPRDSSIVPYEQYFGPGTRLTVT.

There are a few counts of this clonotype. This chain's CDR3 is CASIRQGVNYGYTF. Here the CDR3 DNA reads TGTGCCAGCATTCGGCAGGGAGTAAACTATGGCTACACCTTC. The V and J genes are TRBV6-6 and TRBJ1-2; tentative D call: TRBD1 (5 bases). The CDR3 runs 14 residues. The ends were cut back, 7 bases at V and 2 bases at J, with 14 bases in the middle. Looked up from germline, CDR1 is MNHNY and CDR2 is SVGAGI (reference sequence).

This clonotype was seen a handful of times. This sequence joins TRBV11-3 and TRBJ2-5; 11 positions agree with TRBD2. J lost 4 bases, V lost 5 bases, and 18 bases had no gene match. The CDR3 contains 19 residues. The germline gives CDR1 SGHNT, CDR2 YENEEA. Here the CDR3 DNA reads TGTGCCAGCAGCCACACCGTGGGTAGCGGGGGGGCCGGAGGAGAGACCCAGTACTTC. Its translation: CASSHTVGSGGAGGETQYF.

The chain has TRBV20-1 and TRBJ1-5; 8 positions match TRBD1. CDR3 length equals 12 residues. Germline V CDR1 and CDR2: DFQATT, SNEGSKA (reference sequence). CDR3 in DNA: TGCAGCCTGGGACAGGGCAATCAGCCCCAGCATTTT. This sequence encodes CSLGQGNQPQHF.

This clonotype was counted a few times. The CDR3: CASSAHKLPLHF. The CDR3 nucleotides read TGTGCCAGCAGTGCCCATAAGTTACCCCTCCACTTT. The V gene is TRBV12-3 or TRBV12-4, the J gene TRBJ1-6; D is unresolved. The CDR3 loop spans 12 amino acids. V was shortened by 5 bases and J by 12 bases, with 11 bases between the two germline ends.

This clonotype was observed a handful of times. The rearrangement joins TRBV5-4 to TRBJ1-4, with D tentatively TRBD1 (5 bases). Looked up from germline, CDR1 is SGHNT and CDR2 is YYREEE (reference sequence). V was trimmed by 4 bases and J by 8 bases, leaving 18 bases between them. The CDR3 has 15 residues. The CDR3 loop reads CASSTPTTDGEKLFF. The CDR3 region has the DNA TGTGCCAGCAGCACCCCGACGACAGACGGAGAAAAACTGTTTTTT.

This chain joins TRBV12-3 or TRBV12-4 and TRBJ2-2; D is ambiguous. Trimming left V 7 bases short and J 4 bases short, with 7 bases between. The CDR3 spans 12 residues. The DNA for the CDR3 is TGTGCCAGCACCCATGGCACCGGGGAGCTGTTTTTT. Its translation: CASTHGTGELFF.

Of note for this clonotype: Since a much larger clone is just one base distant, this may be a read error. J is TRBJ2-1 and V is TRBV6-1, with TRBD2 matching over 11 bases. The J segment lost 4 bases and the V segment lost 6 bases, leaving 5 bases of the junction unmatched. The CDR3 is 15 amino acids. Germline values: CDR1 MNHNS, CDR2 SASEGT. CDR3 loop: CASRSSGRPYNEQFF. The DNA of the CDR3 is TGTGCCAGCAGGTCTAGCGGGAGGCCATACAATGAGCAGTTCTTC.

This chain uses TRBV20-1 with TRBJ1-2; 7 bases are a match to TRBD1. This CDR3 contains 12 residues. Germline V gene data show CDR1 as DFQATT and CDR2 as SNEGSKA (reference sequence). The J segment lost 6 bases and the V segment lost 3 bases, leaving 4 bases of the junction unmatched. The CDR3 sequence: CSASHRGHGYTF. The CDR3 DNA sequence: TGCAGTGCTAGTCACAGGGGACATGGCTACACCTTC.

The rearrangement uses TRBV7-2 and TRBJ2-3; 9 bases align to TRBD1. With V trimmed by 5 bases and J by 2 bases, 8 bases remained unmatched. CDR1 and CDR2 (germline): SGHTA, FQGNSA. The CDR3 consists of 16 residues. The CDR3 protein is CASSPAGTGTTDTQYF. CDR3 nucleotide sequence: TGTGCCAGCAGCCCAGCGGGGACAGGGACCACAGATACGCAGTATTTT.

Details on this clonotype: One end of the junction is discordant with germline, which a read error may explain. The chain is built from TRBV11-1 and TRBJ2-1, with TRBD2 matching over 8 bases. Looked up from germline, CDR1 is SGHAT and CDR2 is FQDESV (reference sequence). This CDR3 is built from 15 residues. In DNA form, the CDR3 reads TGCGCCAGCAGCCTAAGTAGCGGGGCTATGGATGAGCAGTTCTTC. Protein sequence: CASSLSSGAMDEQFF.

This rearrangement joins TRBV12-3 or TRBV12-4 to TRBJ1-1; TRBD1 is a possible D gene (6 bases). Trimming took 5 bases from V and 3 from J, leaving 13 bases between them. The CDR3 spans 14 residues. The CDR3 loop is CASSPGEGDTEAFF. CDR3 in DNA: TGTGCCAGCAGTCCGGGCGAGGGGGACACTGAAGCTTTCTTT.

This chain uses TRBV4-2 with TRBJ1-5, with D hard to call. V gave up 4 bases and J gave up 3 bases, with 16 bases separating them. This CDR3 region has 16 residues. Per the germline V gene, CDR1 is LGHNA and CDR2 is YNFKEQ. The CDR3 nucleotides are TGTGCCAGCAGCCTGCAACATTTACAGCCCAATCAGCCCCAGCATTTT. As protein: CASSLQHLQPNQPQHF.

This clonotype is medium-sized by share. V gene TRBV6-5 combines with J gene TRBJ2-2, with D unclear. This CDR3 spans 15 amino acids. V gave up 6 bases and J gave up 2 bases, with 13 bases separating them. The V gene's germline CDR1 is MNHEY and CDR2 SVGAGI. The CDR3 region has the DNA TGTGCCAGCAGCCCGTCCCGCCAAAACACCGGGGAGCTGTTTTTT. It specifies CASSPSRQNTGELFF.

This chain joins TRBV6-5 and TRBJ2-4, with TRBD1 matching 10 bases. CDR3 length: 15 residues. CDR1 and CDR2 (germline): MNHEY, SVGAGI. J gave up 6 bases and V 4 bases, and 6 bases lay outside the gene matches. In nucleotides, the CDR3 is TGTGCCAGCAGTTTCACCGGGACAGGGGTAAACATTCAGTACTTC. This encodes CASSFTGTGVNIQYF.

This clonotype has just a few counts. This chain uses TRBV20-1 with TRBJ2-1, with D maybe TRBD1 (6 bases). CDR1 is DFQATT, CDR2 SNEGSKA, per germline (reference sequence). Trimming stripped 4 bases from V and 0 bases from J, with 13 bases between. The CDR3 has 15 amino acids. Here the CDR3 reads CSATNRATSYNEQFF. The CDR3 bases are TGCAGTGCTACAAACAGGGCCACCTCCTACAATGAGCAGTTCTTC.

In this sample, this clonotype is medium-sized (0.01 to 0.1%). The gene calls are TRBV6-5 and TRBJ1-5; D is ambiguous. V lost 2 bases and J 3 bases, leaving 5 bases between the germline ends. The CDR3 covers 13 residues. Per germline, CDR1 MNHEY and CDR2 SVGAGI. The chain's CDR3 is CASSYDVNQPQHF. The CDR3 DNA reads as TGTGCCAGCAGTTACGATGTCAATCAGCCCCAGCATTTT.

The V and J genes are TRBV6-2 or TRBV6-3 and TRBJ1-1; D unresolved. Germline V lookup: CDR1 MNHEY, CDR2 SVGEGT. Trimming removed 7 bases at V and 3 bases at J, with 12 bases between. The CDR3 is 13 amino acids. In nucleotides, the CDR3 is TGTGCCAGCAAGGACGGTAGGGACACTGAAGCTTTCTTT. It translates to CASKDGRDTEAFF.

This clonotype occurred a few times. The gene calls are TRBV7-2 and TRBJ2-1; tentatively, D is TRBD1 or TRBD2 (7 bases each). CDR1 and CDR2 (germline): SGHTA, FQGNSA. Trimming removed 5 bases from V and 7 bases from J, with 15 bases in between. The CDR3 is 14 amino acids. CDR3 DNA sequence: TGTGCCAGCAGCCCCTCAGGGGGGGGAAATGAGCAGTTCTTC. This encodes CASSPSGGGNEQFF. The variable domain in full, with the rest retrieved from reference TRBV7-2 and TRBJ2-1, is GAGVSQSPSNKVTEKGKDVELRCDPISGHTALYWYRQSLGQGLEFLIYFQGNSAPDKSGLPSDRFSAERTGGSVSTLTIQRTQQEDSAVYLCASSPSGGGNEQFFGPGTRLTVL.

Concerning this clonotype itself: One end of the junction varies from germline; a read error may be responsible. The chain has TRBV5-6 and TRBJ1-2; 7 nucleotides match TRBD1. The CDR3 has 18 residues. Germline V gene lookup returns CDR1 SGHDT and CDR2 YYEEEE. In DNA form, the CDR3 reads TGCGCCAGCAGCTTGAGAGGCCGGGGGCAGGGGGTCGTATATGGCTACACCTTC. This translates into CASSLRGRGQGVVYGYTF.

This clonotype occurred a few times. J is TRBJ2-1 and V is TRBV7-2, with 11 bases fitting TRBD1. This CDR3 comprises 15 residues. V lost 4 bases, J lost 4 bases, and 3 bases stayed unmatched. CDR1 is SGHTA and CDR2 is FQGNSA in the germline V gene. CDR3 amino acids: CASSSGQGGYNEQFF. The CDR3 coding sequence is TGTGCCAGCAGCTCGGGACAGGGGGGATACAATGAGCAGTTCTTC.

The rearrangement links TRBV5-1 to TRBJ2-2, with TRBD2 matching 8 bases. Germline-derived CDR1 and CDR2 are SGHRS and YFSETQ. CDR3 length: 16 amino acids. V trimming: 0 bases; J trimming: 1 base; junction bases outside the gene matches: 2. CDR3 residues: CASSLGLAGNTGELFF. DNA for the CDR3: TGCGCCAGCAGCTTGGGTCTAGCGGGGAACACCGGGGAGCTGTTTTTT.

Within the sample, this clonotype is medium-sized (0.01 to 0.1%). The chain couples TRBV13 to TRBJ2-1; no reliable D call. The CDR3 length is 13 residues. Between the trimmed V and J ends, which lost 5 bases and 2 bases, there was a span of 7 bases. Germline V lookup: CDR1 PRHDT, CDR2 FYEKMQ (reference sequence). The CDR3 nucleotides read TGTGCCAGCAGCCCTACAACCTACAATGAGCAGTTCTTC. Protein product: CASSPTTYNEQFF.

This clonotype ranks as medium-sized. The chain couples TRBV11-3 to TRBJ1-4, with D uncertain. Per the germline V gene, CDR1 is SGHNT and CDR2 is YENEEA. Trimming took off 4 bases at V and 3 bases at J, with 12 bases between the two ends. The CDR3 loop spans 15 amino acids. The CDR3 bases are TGTGCCAGCAGCTCCTCGAGTGTATCTAATGAAAAACTGTTTTTT. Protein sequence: CASSSSSVSNEKLFF.

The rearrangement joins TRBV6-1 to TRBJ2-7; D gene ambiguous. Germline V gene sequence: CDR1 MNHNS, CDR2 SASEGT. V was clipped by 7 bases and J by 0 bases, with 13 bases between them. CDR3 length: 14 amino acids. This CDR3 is CASTLGPYSYEQYF. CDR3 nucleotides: TGTGCCAGCACCCTAGGGCCGTACTCCTACGAGCAGTACTTC.

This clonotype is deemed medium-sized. CDR3 coding DNA: TGTGCCAGTAACAGACAGCTGAATCAGCCCCAGCATTTT. Encoded protein: CASNRQLNQPQHF. This chain links TRBV19 with TRBJ1-5, with D possibly being TRBD1 (5 bases). V was shortened by 7 bases and J by 4 bases, with 11 bases between the two germline ends. CDR3 length: 13 amino acids. Germline V gene sequence: CDR1 LNHDA, CDR2 SQIVND (reference sequence). Full variable domain (outside the CDR3, taken from reference TRBV19 and TRBJ1-5): DGGITQSPKYLFRKEGQNVTLSCEQNLNHDAMYWYRQDPGQGLRLIYYSQIVNDFQKGDIAEGYSVSREKKESFPLTVTSAQKNPTAFYLCASNRQLNQPQHFGDGTRLSIL.